These 15 T cell receptor beta chains came from one sample sequenced in a study of technical replicates of blood from a few donors. Some clones are missing from TCRdb's copy, which holds only in-frame ones; the method was immunoSEQ multiplex PCR. The sample lists roughly 80,000 clones, 85% to 95% occurring once. Sequenced sample: T cells isolated from PBMCs. These TCRs come from a human donor in good health.

There are a few counts of this clone. V gene TRBV9 combines with J gene TRBJ1-1; tentative D call: TRBD1 (5 bases). Trimming cost V 3 bases and J 1 base, with 7 bases left between them. The CDR3 has 13 amino acids. Germline assignment: CDR1 SGDLS and CDR2 YYNGEE. The CDR3 bases are TGTGCCAGCAGCGCCGGACAGAACACTGAAGCTTTCTTT. Protein: CASSAGQNTEAFF.

The chain recombines TRBV11-3 with TRBJ1-2; a possible D gene is TRBD1 (5 bases). This CDR3 is 15 amino acids long. Between the trimmed V and J ends, which lost 5 bases and 5 bases, there was a span of 18 bases. From germline, CDR1 is SGHNT and CDR2 YENEEA. The CDR3 DNA reads TGTGCCAGCAGCCGAGACAGCCTGCTTAGGTATGGCTACACCTTC. This encodes CASSRDSLLRYGYTF.

The chain recombines TRBV7-2 with TRBJ2-4; weak D call: TRBD1 (5 bases). Germline V gene data show CDR1 as SGHTA and CDR2 as FQGNSA. This CDR3 region has 15 residues. The V gene lost 5 bases and the J gene lost 6 bases, with 17 bases spanning the gap. CDR3: CASSPSRVGTNIQYF. The CDR3 DNA follows: TGTGCCAGCAGCCCCAGCAGGGTCGGAACAAACATTCAGTACTTC.

This sequence joins TRBV30 and TRBJ1-4, with 7 bases lining up with TRBD1. V lost 5 bases and J lost 0; bases outside the gene matches: 6. Germline CDR1 is GTSNPN and CDR2 is SVGIG (reference sequence). The CDR3 length is 15 residues. The chain's CDR3 is CAWATGTATNEKLFF. CDR3 sequence (DNA): TGTGCCTGGGCGACCGGGACAGCAACTAATGAAAAACTGTTTTTT.

The rearrangement links TRBV10-3 to TRBJ2-7; D is perhaps TRBD2 (6 bases). V lost 6 bases to trimming and J lost 4 bases, with 22 bases between them. This CDR3 is built from 16 residues. The germline V gene has CDR1 ENHRY and CDR2 SYGVKD. The CDR3 loop is CAIRELPSVQLYEQYF. The CDR3 nucleotides read TGTGCCATCAGGGAACTACCTAGCGTCCAGTTATACGAGCAGTACTTC.

The J gene is TRBJ2-1, the V gene TRBV25-1; 8 bases agree with TRBD1. This CDR3 is 16 amino acids long. Germline V lookup: CDR1 MGHDK, CDR2 SYGVNS. V dropped 3 bases and J dropped 12; count of bases not matched to a gene: 16. This CDR3 reads CASSETGEARAPPQFF. CDR3 DNA sequence: TGTGCCAGCAGTGAGACAGGGGAGGCGAGAGCCCCGCCGCAGTTCTTC.

V gene TRBV19 combines with J gene TRBJ1-3; D gene ambiguous. The germline V gene encodes CDR1 LNHDA and CDR2 SQIVND (reference sequence). This CDR3 spans 12 amino acids. Trimming shortened V by 8 bases and J by 4 bases, and 9 bases separated the two germline ends. The CDR3, as DNA: TGTGCCAGTGTCAGTGCAGGAAACACCATATATTTT. Amino acids: CASVSAGNTIYF.

The chain uses TRBV5-6 and TRBJ2-7, with 8 bases aligning to TRBD1. CDR3 length equals 12 residues. Trimming at V came to 4 bases and at J to 11 bases, leaving 8 bases not matched to a gene. The V gene's germline CDR1 is SGHDT and CDR2 YYEEEE. CDR3 protein: CASSRDRTREYF. The CDR3 DNA reads as TGTGCCAGCAGCCGGGACAGGACAAGGGAGTACTTC. Together with reference TRBV5-6 and TRBJ2-7, the CDR3 gives the full variable domain: DAGVTQSPTHLIKTRGQQVTLRCSPKSGHDTVSWYQQALGQGPQFIFQYYEEEERQRGNFPDRFSGHQFPNYSSELNVNALLLGDSALYLCASSRDRTREYFGPGTRLTVT.

The V call is TRBV6-1, the J call TRBJ1-5; the D gene is possibly TRBD1 (5 bases). CDR1 MNHNS and CDR2 SASEGT come from the germline V gene. The CDR3 has 15 residues. The V gene lost 3 bases and the J gene lost 5 bases, with 14 bases spanning the gap. In nucleotides, the CDR3 is TGTGCCAGCAGTGAGGGACTGTCTGGGCATCAGCCCCAGCATTTT. It yields the protein CASSEGLSGHQPQHF.

This rearrangement joins TRBV28 to TRBJ1-2; 8 nucleotides agree with TRBD1. There are 15 residues in the CDR3. CDR1 and CDR2 from the germline V gene are MDHEN and SYDVKM. J gave up 3 bases and V 2 bases, and 5 bases lay outside the gene matches. CDR3 nucleotides: TGTGCCAGCAGTTTAGGGGACAGGAGATACTATGGCTACACCTTC. It yields the protein CASSLGDRRYYGYTF.

This chain links TRBV7-9 with TRBJ1-2; D uncertain. V lost 5 bases and J lost 6, with 10 bases in between. The CDR3 totals 12 residues. CDR1 SEHNR and CDR2 FQNEAQ come from the germline V gene (reference sequence). CDR3 coding DNA: TGTGCCAGCAGCCCAAGTGGCAATGGCTACACCTTC. Protein: CASSPSGNGYTF.

This chain links TRBV6-1 with TRBJ1-3; no definite D call. This CDR3 spans 18 amino acids. Germline values: CDR1 MNHNS, CDR2 SASEGT. Trimming cost V 2 bases and J 8 bases, with 25 bases left between them. The CDR3 reads CASSEPNFQVDLVDTIYF. The CDR3 DNA is TGTGCCAGCAGTGAACCCAACTTTCAGGTTGATCTTGTTGACACCATATATTTT.

This chain connects TRBV19 to TRBJ1-5; no reliable D call. The CDR3 has 14 residues. V lost 1 base and J lost 1, with 5 bases in between. Per germline, CDR1 LNHDA and CDR2 SQIVND (reference sequence). DNA of the CDR3: TGTGCCAGTAGTATAGCGGGGAGCAATCAGCCCCAGCATTTT. This codes for CASSIAGSNQPQHF.

The V call is TRBV4-3, the J call TRBJ2-3, with D hard to call. Deletions cut 4 bases from V and 8 bases from J, with 19 bases between. In germline, CDR1 is LGHNA, CDR2 YSLEER. The CDR3 loop spans 15 amino acids. The DNA for the CDR3 is TGCGCCAGCAGCCCAATTCTAGTAGACTCAGCTACGCAGTATTTT. This codes for CASSPILVDSATQYF.

The rearrangement uses TRBV2 and TRBJ2-7; no reliable D call. The CDR3 spans 11 residues. Trimming shortened V by 4 bases and J by 4 bases, and 5 bases separated the two germline ends. CDR1 and CDR2 (germline): SNHLY, FYNNEI. The CDR3: CASSGHYEQYF. Written as DNA, the CDR3 is TGTGCCAGCAGTGGACATTACGAGCAGTACTTC.